This TCR beta chain was recovered during a study of blood T cell repertoires in COVID-19. Background on the study: T cells, B-cell-depleted T cells, or PBMCs provided the cDNA or gDNA that served as material.

CDR1 is MNHEY and CDR2 is SMNVEV in the germline V gene (reference sequence). The CDR3 loop spans 14 amino acids. V dropped 2 bases and J dropped 6; count of bases not matched to a gene: 5. The table came from immunoSEQ multiplex PCR; TCRdb's copy has only in-frame clones and leaves some out. This sample yields about 64,000 clones, of which 70% to 90% are seen a single time; roughly a tenth belongs to the top ten. In its sample, this clone was seen once. Enrolled through a virtual design, the participants were between about 18 and 100 years of age and came from about two dozen US areas. Participants' own reports of clinical history determined their cohort assignment. Cohort 3 donors were reported recovered after two negative PCRs, clearance, or symptom resolution.

The specimen sequenced was PBMCs or T cells enriched from blood (not recorded which). This rearrangement joins TRBV27 to TRBJ2-7, with 9 nucleotides matching TRBD1. The receptor comes from a woman in her forties who had recovered from COVID-19. CDR3 sequence reads: CASSLGDRVREQYF. In DNA form, the CDR3 reads TGTGCCAGCAGTTTAGGGGACAGGGTCCGCGAGCAGTACTTC.